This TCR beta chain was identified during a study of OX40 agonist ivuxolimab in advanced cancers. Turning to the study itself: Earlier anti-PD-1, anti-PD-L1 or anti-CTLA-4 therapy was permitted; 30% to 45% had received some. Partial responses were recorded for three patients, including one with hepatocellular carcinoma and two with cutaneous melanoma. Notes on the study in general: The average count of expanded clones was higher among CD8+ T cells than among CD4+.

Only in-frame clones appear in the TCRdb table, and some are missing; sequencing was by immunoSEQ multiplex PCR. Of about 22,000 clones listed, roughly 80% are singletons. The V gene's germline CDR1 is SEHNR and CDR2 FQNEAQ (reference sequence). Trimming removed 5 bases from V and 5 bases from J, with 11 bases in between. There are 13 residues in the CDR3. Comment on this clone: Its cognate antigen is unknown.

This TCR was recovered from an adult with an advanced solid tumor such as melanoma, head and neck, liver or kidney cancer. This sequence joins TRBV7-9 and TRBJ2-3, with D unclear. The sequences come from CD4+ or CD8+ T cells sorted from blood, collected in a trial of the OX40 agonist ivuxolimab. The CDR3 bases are TGTGCCAGCAGCCCCAGGATAAGAGATACGCAGTATTTT. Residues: CASSPRIRDTQYF.